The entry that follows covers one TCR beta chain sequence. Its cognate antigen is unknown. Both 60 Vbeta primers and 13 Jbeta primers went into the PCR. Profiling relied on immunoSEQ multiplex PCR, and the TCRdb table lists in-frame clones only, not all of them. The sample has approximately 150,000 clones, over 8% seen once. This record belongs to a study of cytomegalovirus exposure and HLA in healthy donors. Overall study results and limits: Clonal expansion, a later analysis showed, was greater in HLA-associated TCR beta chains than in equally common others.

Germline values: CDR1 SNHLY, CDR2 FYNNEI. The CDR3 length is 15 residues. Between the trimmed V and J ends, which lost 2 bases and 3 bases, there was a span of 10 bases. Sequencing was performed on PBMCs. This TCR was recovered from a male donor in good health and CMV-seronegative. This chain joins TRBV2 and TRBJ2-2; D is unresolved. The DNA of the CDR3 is TGTGCCAGCAGTGAACCCTATCCGTACACCGGGGAGCTGTTTTTT. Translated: CASSEPYPYTGELFF.